This TCR beta chain was identified in a study of human T cells and chemical hapten exposure. Study as a whole: Upper-back patches of 0.01% DPC were read at 6 days. Points from the study as a whole: A positive correlation with patch test score was found for PT1 expanded TCR counts. With regard to DPC sensitization, TCRs above 1 in 1000 frequency did not change. Among expanded TCRs, significantly more large CDR3 similarity clusters formed than among controls.

As to this clonotype: Its matching antigen is unknown.

The CDR3 consists of 14 residues. CDR1 is LNHNV, CDR2 YYDKDF, per germline (reference sequence). V was clipped by 6 bases and J by 7 bases, with 17 bases between them. Time point described: patch test 3, about 24 weeks after DPC sensitization. The treatment: therapeutic diphenylcyclopropenone sensitization with weekly scalp DPC. TCRdb reanalysed the RACE reads using MiXCR and keeps one entry per CDR3 protein. Altogether some 62,000 distinct CDR3 sequences are present, around 10% being singletons, with the ten largest covering 2% to 3%. The TCR was taken from a woman in her thirties with alopecia areata. Some clones in this sample may be carry-over from other donors' samples. Here the sequenced sample was whole blood, taken in connection with sensitization to the hapten diphenylcyclopropenone (DPC). This chain uses TRBV15 with TRBJ2-3; tentative D call: TRBD2 (7 bases). In nucleotides, the CDR3 is TGTGCCACCAGTGTAGGGGGGGACTCCTATACGCAGTATTTT. Protein: CATSVGGDSYTQYF.